This T cell receptor beta chain stems from a study of shared clonotypes between healthy human individuals (dated by TCRdb to the early 2020s). Background on the whole study: The cohort included three men and a couple of women between 18 and 49 years of age. Between about 0.94 and 8.9 billion PBMCs per donor were obtained by leukapheresis. For each donor, CD4 naive and CD4 memory were each run on three plates, CD8 naive on two plates, and CD8 memory on one plate. To estimate repertoire size and how much clonotypes are shared between individuals, the study performed deep sequencing of blood TCR repertoires from a handful of healthy adults. Libraries were prepared and TCR repertoires were sequenced by different laboratories using diverse techniques, in order to increase sequencing depth and limit assay-specific biases. What the research found in general, with its limitations: Incomplete sequencing was indicated by rarefaction of sorted-subset datasets, despite the large sequencing depth. Pairwise subsampling indicated that sequencing depth was expected to affect the degree of clonotype sharing among donors. The small number of donors limited the genetic and exposure-history diversity represented. Sampling was limited to blood, and TCR repertoires in tissue likely differ from TCR repertoires in blood. Higher generation probabilities were observed for clonotypes shared by all four sorted-subset donors than for non-shared clonotypes. Across a handful of donors, around 5.4% of naive CD4, 3.5% of naive CD8, around 2.5% of memory CD4, and 0.4% to 0.45% of memory CD8 clonotypes were shared. Naive subsets generally had larger estimated clonotype richness than memory subsets did.

Donors were healthy HIV-negative adults with no recently reported acute infections or vaccinations. Every donor was a Caucasian adult living in Nashville, Tennessee, USA. Magnetic negative selection was used to enrich CD4+ T cells, after which naive cells were positively selected on CD45RA and the negative fraction became the memory subset. Blood was collected by leukapheresis, and PBMCs were isolated by Ficoll-Histopaque density gradient centrifugation and then cryopreserved in liquid nitrogen vapor phase. Analytical flow cytometry was used to check the purity and quantity of each magnetically sorted T cell population. Genomic DNA was isolated from each sorted fraction and quantified by UV absorbance on a Nanodrop 2000c. CDR1 and CDR2, looked up from the germline V gene, are SGHNT and YENEEA. The germline ends are 24 bases apart after V is trimmed by 3 bases and J by 6 bases. The CDR3 holds 17 amino acids from the cysteine to the phenylalanine. Just the 51-base CDR3 DNA is kept, in frame starting at base 1.

TCR CDR3 regions were amplified from genomic DNA by multiplex PCR using the deep immunoSEQ assay. For each cell subset, the extracted genomic DNA was distributed evenly across all wells of several immunoSEQ 96-well plates, and each plate served as one replicate. For sorted subsets, about 220 ng of genomic DNA, equivalent to 25,000 to 35,000 T cell genomes, went into each replicate PCR. Purified libraries were measured with a Qubit 3.0 fluorometer, size-checked on a Bioanalyzer 2100, and measured again with the KAPA Library Quantification kit. A separate single-read 150-cycle Illumina NextSeq 550 flow cell was used to sequence each immunoSEQ 96-well plate. For the original study's pipeline: Because only junctional sequences without quality scores were contained in the immunoSEQ output, filtering matching that applied to full-length reads could not be performed. Sequences were annotated with PyIR, a Python wrapper for IgBLAST v1.9, and V/J genes and CDR3 were assigned using IMGT germline references. Reads were removed for weak V/J assignments (E-value above 1e-6), missing CDR3, stop codons, out-of-frame junctions, or ambiguous translated residues. V3J clonotypes were defined as sequences sharing an identical inferred V gene, J gene, and CDR3 amino acid sequence. Percentage overlap between repertoires was calculated by dividing the number of shared unique clonotypes by the size of the smaller repertoire. Richness of each repertoire was evaluated using RTK rarefaction, the Chao1 estimator, and Recon v2.1 estimates of unobserved clonotypes. Generation probabilities for all TCRbeta clonotypes obtained by the gDNA method from four donors were computed using OLGA. Here the immuneACCESS table is served through TCRdb, limited to in-frame sequences with V and J called. Missing clones are a known gap in these copies; in checked studies unresolved V genes cover under half, and the rest lacks a known reason. The DNA gave D and trimming, while V, J and clone size come from that table. The sample table holds around 980,000 clones, of which roughly 74% were seen once. Roughly 0.61% of the sample rests with the top ten.

As regards this clone: There is no known antigen for this receptor. Base qualities are not recorded, but no much larger clone differs from it by a single base.

This TCR derives from a man aged 18 to 30 in good health. Some clones in this sample may be carry-over from other donors' samples. Material for sequencing was memory CD4+ T cells from PBMCs. This specimen's cell subset or site label, per the study, means: CD45RA-negative fraction. The chain employs TRBV11-3 and TRBJ2-7; the D gene identity is not certain. The CDR3 protein: CASSLFTGPLPPGEQYF. The bases read TGTGCCAGCAGCTTGTTTACCGGCCCACTACCACCTGGCGAGCAGTACTTC.